This T cell receptor beta chain was sequenced in a study of shared clonotypes between healthy human individuals. General study points: Clonotypes which were not shared had lower generation probabilities than clonotypes that all four donors shared. Richness estimates generally favored naive over memory subsets.

The CDR3 is 17 residues long. Germline V gene sequence: CDR1 LNHNV, CDR2 YYDKDF (reference sequence). Trimming stripped 0 bases from V and 1 base from J, with 10 bases between. On this clone itself: Its antigen is not identified.

The assay was immunoSEQ multiplex PCR, and TCRdb's table has in-frame clones only and misses some. The table shows roughly 1,600,000 clones, with 98% occurring only once. This rearrangement joins TRBV15 to TRBJ2-6; D gene unclear. Sequences were obtained from naive CD4+ T cells sorted from blood. Subset defined: CD45RA+ positively selected. The source of this sequence is a man under 40 in good health. The CDR3 protein is CATSRDRPPSGANVLTF. DNA for the CDR3: TGTGCCACCAGCAGAGATCGGCCCCCATCTGGGGCCAACGTCCTGACTTTC. The full variable domain, rest sourced from reference TRBV15 and TRBJ2-6, is DAMVIQNPRYQVTQFGKPVTLSCSQTLNHNVMYWYQQKSSQAPKLLFHYYDKDFNNEADTPDNFQSRRPNTSFCFLDIRSPGLGDTAMYLCATSRDRPPSGANVLTFGAGSRLTVL.